Listed here are 14 T cell receptor beta chains from one sample, sequenced in a study of blood T cell repertoires in COVID-19. Generated by immunoSEQ multiplex PCR, the TCRdb table keeps only in-frame clones and is missing some. Counted here are 150,000 to 200,000 clones, approximately 80% occurring once; the ten biggest clones make up 11%. The sample was peripheral blood. The origin of the receptors is a human donor in a cohort sampled during active COVID-19.

This chain joins TRBV7-9 and TRBJ1-1; tentatively, D is TRBD1 (5 bases). The germline V gene encodes CDR1 SEHNR and CDR2 FQNEAQ (reference sequence). The CDR3 totals 14 residues. The germline V and J ends were trimmed by 6 bases and 1 base, with 12 bases remaining between them. The CDR3 reads CASSSTTENTEAFF. The CDR3 bases are TGTGCCAGCAGTAGTACGACAGAGAACACTGAAGCTTTCTTT.

Notes on this clone: Other nucleotide sequences from this sample produce the same CDR3. This chain connects TRBV5-1 to TRBJ2-5, with 10 bases matching TRBD2. This CDR3 is built from 14 residues. Germline CDR1 reads SGHRS; CDR2 reads YFSETQ. The V gene end was trimmed by 0 bases and the J gene end by 5 bases; junction bases not matched to a gene: 1. In DNA form, the CDR3 reads TGCGCCAGCAGCTTGGAACTAGCGGGGGAGACCCAGTACTTC. Its protein product is CASSLELAGETQYF.

The chain employs TRBV3-1 (or the pseudogene TRBV3-2) and TRBJ1-5, with TRBD1 matching 7 bases. The CDR3 has 20 amino acids. Germline CDR1 is LGHDT and CDR2 is YNNKEL (reference sequence). J was trimmed by 0 bases and V by 4 bases; bases with no gene match: 18. The CDR3 here is CASSPDRDRSMTYSNQPQHF. Here the CDR3 DNA reads TGTGCCAGCAGCCCCGACCGGGACAGAAGCATGACTTATAGCAATCAGCCCCAGCATTTT.

This chain uses TRBV6-2 or TRBV6-3 with TRBJ2-6, with a tentative D call TRBD2 (6 bases). The length of the CDR3 is 18 residues. Germline lookup yields CDR1 MNHEY and CDR2 SVGEGT. Trimming removed 5 bases from V and 1 base from J, with 18 bases in between. The DNA for the CDR3 is TGTGCCAGCAGTATTGGAGGGGCCCGCCTTTCTGGGGCCAACGTCCTGACTTTC. This gives the protein CASSIGGARLSGANVLTF.

V is TRBV3-1 (or the pseudogene TRBV3-2) and J is TRBJ1-2; unclear D gene. Trimming removed 1 base from V and 2 bases from J, with 5 bases in between. The CDR3 covers 13 residues. Germline assignment: CDR1 LGHDT and CDR2 YNNKEL (reference sequence). CDR3 DNA sequence: TGTGCCAGCAGCCAAGCGAGCAACTATGGCTACACCTTC. Translated: CASSQASNYGYTF.

This sequence joins TRBV20-1 and TRBJ1-5; 7 nucleotides match TRBD1. J gave up 2 bases and V 3 bases, and 1 base lay outside the gene matches. Germline-derived CDR1 and CDR2 are DFQATT and SNEGSKA (reference sequence). The CDR3 extends over 13 amino acids. The CDR3 reads CSASRGRNQPQHF. CDR3 bases: TGCAGTGCTAGTAGGGGGCGCAATCAGCCCCAGCATTTT.

The V gene is TRBV7-2, the J gene TRBJ1-1; TRBD1 agrees at 7 bases. The V segment lost 5 bases and the J segment 10 bases; nucleotides outside the gene matches: 7. This CDR3 has 12 amino acids. Germline CDR1 reads SGHTA; CDR2 reads FQGNSA. The CDR3 is CASSPRQGTAFF. The CDR3 DNA reads TGTGCCAGCAGCCCACGACAGGGAACAGCTTTCTTT.

Of note for this clone: At one end, the junction sequence differs from germline, possibly due to a read error. The rearrangement links TRBV5-6 to TRBJ1-5; D not certain. The CDR3 sequence is 14 residues long. Germline V gives CDR1 SGHDT, CDR2 YYEEEE. CDR3 protein: CASSLIGSDQPQHF. The DNA of the CDR3 is TGTGCCAGCAGCTTGATCGGTAGCGATCAGCCCCAGCATTTT.

V and J are TRBV19 and TRBJ2-1; 11 nucleotides match TRBD2. This CDR3 spans 14 amino acids. Trimming removed 9 bases from V and 8 bases from J; junction bases left unmatched: 9. CDR1 LNHDA and CDR2 SQIVND come from the germline V gene (reference sequence). This CDR3 is CASTSSGRRYEQFF. CDR3 sequence (DNA): TGTGCCAGCACTTCTAGCGGGAGGCGGTATGAGCAGTTCTTC.

This clone appeared a few times. The rearrangement joins TRBV15 to TRBJ2-3; D not resolved. CDR3 length equals 15 residues. Germline V gives CDR1 LNHNV, CDR2 YYDKDF (reference sequence). Between the trimmed V and J ends, which lost 1 base and 0 bases, there was a span of 8 bases. The CDR3 DNA follows: TGTGCCACCAGCAGAGGAGAAGATAGCACAGATACGCAGTATTTT. Protein sequence: CATSRGEDSTDTQYF.

This clone occurred a few times. The rearrangement joins TRBV7-2 to TRBJ1-2; 10 nucleotides line up with TRBD1. Looked up from germline, CDR1 is SGHTA and CDR2 is FQGNSA. CDR3 size: 15 residues. Trimming at V came to 4 bases and at J to 4 bases, leaving 6 bases not matched to a gene. CDR3 loop: CASSSGTGALYGYTF. In DNA form, the CDR3 reads TGTGCCAGCAGCTCCGGGACAGGGGCCCTCTATGGCTACACCTTC.

DNA for the CDR3: TGTGCCACCAGTGACCGCTCCGGGCGGGGGGTGAGCACAGATACGCAGTATTTT. Amino acids: CATSDRSGRGVSTDTQYF. V gene TRBV24-1 combines with J gene TRBJ2-3; TRBD2 agrees at 8 bases. Germline V gene sequence: CDR1 KGHDR, CDR2 SFDVKD. The length of the CDR3 is 18 residues. The ends lost 4 bases at V and 0 bases at J; junction bases unmatched: 11.

The gene calls are TRBV7-9 and TRBJ2-1, with D tentatively TRBD2 (6 bases). V was trimmed by 6 bases and J by 0 bases, leaving 12 bases between them. The length of the CDR3 is 15 residues. CDR1 is SEHNR and CDR2 is FQNEAQ in the germline V gene (reference sequence). The DNA of the CDR3 is TGTGCCAGCAGTGCTAGCGAGCTCTCCTACAATGAGCAGTTCTTC. It codes for CASSASELSYNEQFF.

The DNA of the CDR3 is TGTGCCAGCAGAAGACAGGGAGATGGCTACACCTTC. Translation gives CASRRQGDGYTF. The chain has TRBV2 and TRBJ1-2; TRBD1 matches 7 bases. V dropped 6 bases and J dropped 6; count of bases not matched to a gene: 4. CDR3 length: 12 residues. CDR1 SNHLY and CDR2 FYNNEI come from the germline V gene.